This T cell receptor beta chain was retrieved from a study of T cell clonotyping in hematopoietic cell transplantation. Study-wide context: Cytoreduction preceded collection of pretransplant recipient samples. Findings and limits, study-wide: Graft donor and pretransplant recipient Inverse Simpson Index values predicted broader posttransplant TCR diversity. Without cell sorting, CD4 versus CD8 contributions remain unresolved.

Libraries were prepared by immunoSEQ multiplex PCR; TCRdb keeps only in-frame clonotypes and omits some of them. Among tens of thousands of clones listed, 86% were seen once. The CDR3 runs 21 residues. The germline CDR1 and CDR2 sequences are SNHLY and FYNNEI. V dropped 6 bases and J dropped 5; count of bases not matched to a gene: 25. This clone has just one count. The antigen is undetermined. Documented time point: recipient sample about 28 days before transplant, after cytoreduction. Recipients were bled about 28 days pretransplant and at posttransplant days 30, 100, 180. This clonotype was sampled from a man aged 55 to 69 with biphenotypic leukemia. Some clones in this sample may be carry-over from other donors' samples. V gene TRBV2 combines with J gene TRBJ2-3, with 11 bases matching TRBD1. The sequences come from peripheral blood mononuclear cells, collected before stem cell transplant. DNA of the CDR3: TGTGCCAGCAGCGAAATATGGACAGGGGGCCGTGCGCGACTAGCCATAGATACGCAGTATTTT. Protein sequence: CASSEIWTGGRARLAIDTQYF.